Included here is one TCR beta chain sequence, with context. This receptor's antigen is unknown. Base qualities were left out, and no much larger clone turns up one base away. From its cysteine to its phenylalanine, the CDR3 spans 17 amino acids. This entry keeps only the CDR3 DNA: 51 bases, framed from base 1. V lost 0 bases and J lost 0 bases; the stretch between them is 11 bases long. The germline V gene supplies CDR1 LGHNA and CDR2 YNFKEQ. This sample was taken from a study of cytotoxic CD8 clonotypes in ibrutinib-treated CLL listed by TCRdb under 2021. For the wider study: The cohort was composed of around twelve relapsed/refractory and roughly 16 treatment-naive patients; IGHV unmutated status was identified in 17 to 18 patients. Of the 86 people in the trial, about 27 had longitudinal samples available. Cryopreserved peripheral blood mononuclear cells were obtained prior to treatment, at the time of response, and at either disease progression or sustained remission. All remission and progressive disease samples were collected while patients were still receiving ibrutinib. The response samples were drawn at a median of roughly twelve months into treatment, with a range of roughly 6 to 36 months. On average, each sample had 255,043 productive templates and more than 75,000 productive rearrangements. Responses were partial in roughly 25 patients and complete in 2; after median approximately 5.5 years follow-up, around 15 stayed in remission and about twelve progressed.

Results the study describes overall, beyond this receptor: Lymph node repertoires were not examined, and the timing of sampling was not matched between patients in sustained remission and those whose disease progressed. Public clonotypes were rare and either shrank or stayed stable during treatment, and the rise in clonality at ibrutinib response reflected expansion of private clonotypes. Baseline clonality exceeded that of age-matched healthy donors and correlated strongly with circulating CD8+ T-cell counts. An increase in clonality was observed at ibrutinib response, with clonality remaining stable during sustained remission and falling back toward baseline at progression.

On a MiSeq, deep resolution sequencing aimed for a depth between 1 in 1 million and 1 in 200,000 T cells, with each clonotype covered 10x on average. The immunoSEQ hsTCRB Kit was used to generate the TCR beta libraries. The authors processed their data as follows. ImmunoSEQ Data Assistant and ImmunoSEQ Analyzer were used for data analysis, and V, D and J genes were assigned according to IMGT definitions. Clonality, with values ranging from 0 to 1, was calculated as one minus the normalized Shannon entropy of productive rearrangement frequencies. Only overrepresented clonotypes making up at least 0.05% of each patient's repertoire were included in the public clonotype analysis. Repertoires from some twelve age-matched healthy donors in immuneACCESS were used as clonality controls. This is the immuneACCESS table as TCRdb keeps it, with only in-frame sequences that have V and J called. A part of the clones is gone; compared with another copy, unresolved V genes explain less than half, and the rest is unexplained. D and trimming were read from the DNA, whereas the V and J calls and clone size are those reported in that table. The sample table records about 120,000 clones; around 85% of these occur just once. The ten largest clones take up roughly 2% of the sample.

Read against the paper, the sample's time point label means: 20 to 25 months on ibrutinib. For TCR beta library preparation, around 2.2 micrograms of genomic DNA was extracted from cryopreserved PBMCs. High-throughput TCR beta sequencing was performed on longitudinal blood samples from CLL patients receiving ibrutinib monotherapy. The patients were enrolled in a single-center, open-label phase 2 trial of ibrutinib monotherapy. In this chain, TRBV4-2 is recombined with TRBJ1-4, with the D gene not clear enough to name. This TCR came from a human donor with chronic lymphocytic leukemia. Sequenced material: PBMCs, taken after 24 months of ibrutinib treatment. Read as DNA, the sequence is TGTGCCAGCAGCCAAGATCTCGGCGGGGCAACTAATGAAAAACTGTTTTTT. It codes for CASSQDLGGATNEKLFF.